This T cell receptor (beta chain) came from a study of T cell changes during pregnancy in multiple sclerosis. The germline V gene encodes CDR1 SGHRS and CDR2 YFSETQ. This CDR3 has 15 residues. V was shortened by 7 bases and J by 7 bases, with 23 bases between the two germline ends. Measured with immunoSEQ multiplex PCR; TCRdb has only the in-frame clones, and not every one. The table lists some 89,000 clones, approximately 94% of them singletons. The material sequenced was peripheral blood, taken in the third trimester of pregnancy. The receptor comes from a female donor with multiple sclerosis, enrolled in a pregnancy study. The chain carries TRBV5-1 and TRBJ1-2; D is unresolved. The CDR3 protein is CASQNGPLGGSGYTF. The CDR3 nucleotides read TGCGCCAGCCAAAATGGTCCCCTAGGCGGCTCTGGCTACACCTTC.